This T cell receptor beta chain is from a study of blood T cell repertoires in COVID-19. As for the study in general: Samples taken during acute and convalescent COVID-19 were collected in the United States, Italy and Spain. The analysed material was cDNA or gDNA that came from T cells, B-cell-depleted T cells, or PBMCs.

V shed 1 base and J shed 2 bases, with 12 bases lying between them. Germline CDR1 reads SGHTA; CDR2 reads FQGNSA. The CDR3 runs to 16 residues. Here immunoSEQ multiplex PCR was the method, and the copy in TCRdb shows in-frame clones only, minus some. Of tens of thousands of clones in the sample, around 86% were seen once. In this sample, this clone turned up once. The rearrangement links TRBV7-2 to TRBJ1-3; TRBD1 might be the D (6 bases). The sequence was obtained from a woman of 80 years or more with active or convalescent COVID-19. The material sequenced was peripheral blood. The CDR3 nucleotides are TGTGCCAGCAGCTTAGGCGGGGGGCTCACTGGAAACACCATATATTTT. It translates to CASSLGGGLTGNTIYF.